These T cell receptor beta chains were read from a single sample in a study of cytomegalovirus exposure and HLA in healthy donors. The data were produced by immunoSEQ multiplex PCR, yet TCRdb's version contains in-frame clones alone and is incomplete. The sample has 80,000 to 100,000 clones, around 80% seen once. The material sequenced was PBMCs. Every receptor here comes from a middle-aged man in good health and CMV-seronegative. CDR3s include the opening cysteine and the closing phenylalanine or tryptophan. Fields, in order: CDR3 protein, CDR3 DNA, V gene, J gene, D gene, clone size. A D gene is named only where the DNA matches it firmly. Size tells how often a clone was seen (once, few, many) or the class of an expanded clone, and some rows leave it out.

CASSPQGFGHQPQHF	TGTGCCAGCAGTCCTCAGGGTTTTGGGCATCAGCCCCAGCATTTT	TRBV27	TRBJ1-5	NA	NA
CSVSTGTLGEQYF	TGCAGCGTGAGCACCGGGACACTCGGCGAGCAGTACTTC	TRBV29-1	TRBJ2-7	NA	NA
CASSRSPGTEAFF	TGCGCCAGCAGCCGCTCCCCCGGGACTGAAGCTTTCTTT	TRBV4-3	TRBJ1-1	NA	NA
CAIRTGDNSPLHF	TGTGCCATACGGACAGGGGATAATTCACCCCTCCACTTT	TRBV6-1	TRBJ1-6	TRBD1	NA
CASKVQGSYGYTF	TGTGCCAGCAAGGTACAGGGCAGCTATGGCTACACCTTC	TRBV6-5	TRBJ1-2	NA	NA
CASSLASGGDQPQHF	TGCGCCAGCAGCTTGGCGTCAGGGGGTGATCAGCCCCAGCATTTT	TRBV5-1	TRBJ1-5	TRBD1	NA
CSARVTTNEKLFF	TGCAGCGCCCGCGTGACAACTAATGAAAAACTGTTTTTT	TRBV29-1	TRBJ1-4	NA	few
CASSIGHLYEQYF	TGTGCCAGTAGTATCGGACACCTCTACGAGCAGTACTTC	TRBV19	TRBJ2-7	NA	NA
CASSQDQMAGGIDTQYF	TGCGCCAGCAGCCAAGATCAGATGGCGGGGGGCATAGATACGCAGTATTTT	TRBV4-1	TRBJ2-3	TRBD2	NA
CASSPQQKNTEAFF	TGTGCCAGCTCACCGCAACAGAAGAACACTGAAGCTTTCTTT	TRBV18	TRBJ1-1	NA	NA